The 19 T cell receptor beta chains below come from one sample, sequenced in a study of response to subunit inactivated influenza vaccine. TCRdb reprocessed the RT-PCR reads via MiXCR and lists one record per CDR3 protein. This table has approximately 500,000 distinct CDR3 sequences, less than 25% appearing once. This sample also appeared in a second study, on T cells expressing NK-cell markers. From that study: As the method of synthesis, 5'RACE template switching with UMIs yielded TCR beta cDNA.

The sequencing used CD4+ T cells sorted from PBMCs, collected 11 to 12 days after vaccination. The source of these receptors is a man between 50 and 59 years old who received an inactivated influenza vaccine.

The chain has TRBV6-5 and TRBJ1-1; no definite D call. From germline, CDR1 is MNHEY and CDR2 SVGAGI. Trimming removed 2 bases at V and 1 base at J, with 5 bases between. The CDR3 contains 13 residues. This CDR3 reads CASSYGQNTEAFF. The CDR3 DNA follows: TGTGCCAGCAGTTACGGGCAGAACACTGAAGCTTTCTTT.

The chain is built from TRBV20-1 and TRBJ2-5, with no clear D. The CDR3 is 15 amino acids. Trimming took off 1 base at V and 1 base at J, with 13 bases between the two ends. Germline assignment: CDR1 DFQATT and CDR2 SNEGSKA (reference sequence). CDR3 DNA: TGCAGTGCTAGAGTACCGATGCGGAGCCAAGAGACCCAGTACTTC. As protein: CSARVPMRSQETQYF.

This sequence joins TRBV6-5 and TRBJ2-5; TRBD2 matches 8 bases. Germline lookup yields CDR1 MNHEY and CDR2 SVGAGI. CDR3 length: 11 amino acids. V lost 5 bases to trimming and J lost 7 bases; unmatched junction nucleotides: 0. In nucleotides, the CDR3 is TGTGCCAGCAGTCGGGGGGGGACCCAGTACTTC. Amino acids: CASSRGGTQYF.

The rearrangement uses TRBV6-1 and TRBJ2-4, with 9 nucleotides matching TRBD2. The CDR3 has 17 amino acids. CDR1 is MNHNS, CDR2 SASEGT, per germline. V trimming: 5 bases; J trimming: 4 bases; junction bases outside the gene matches: 12. DNA of the CDR3: TGTGCCAGCAGTCGAGATAGCGGGAGAGCCCCTAAAAACATTCAGTACTTC. Translating gives CASSRDSGRAPKNIQYF.

This clonotype was recorded a few times. The rearrangement uses TRBV6-2 or TRBV6-3 and TRBJ1-2, with D tentatively TRBD1 (5 bases). The V end was cut by 2 bases, the J end by 7 bases, with 11 bases between. CDR1 is MNHEY and CDR2 is SVGEGT in the germline V gene. This CDR3 is built from 13 residues. CDR3 loop: CASSYERGLGYTF. The CDR3 nucleotides are TGTGCCAGCAGTTACGAGAGGGGCCTTGGCTACACCTTC.

This clonotype was observed at least ten times. The chain employs TRBV12-3 or TRBV12-4 and TRBJ2-1, with 7 bases matching TRBD1. Trimming at V came to 6 bases and at J to 1 base, leaving 6 bases not matched to a gene. The CDR3 is made up of 15 amino acids. CDR3 sequence (DNA): TGTGCCAGCAGCCCCCGACAGGGATCCTACAATGAGCAGTTCTTC. Its protein product is CASSPRQGSYNEQFF.

The J gene is TRBJ2-1, the V gene TRBV7-2; 8 nucleotides align to TRBD2. The CDR3 is 15 amino acids. In germline, CDR1 is SGHTA, CDR2 FQGNSA. The J segment lost 0 bases and the V segment lost 6 bases, leaving 4 bases of the junction unmatched. This CDR3 reads CASRTGLGSYNEQFF. CDR3 nucleotide sequence: TGTGCCAGCAGGACGGGACTAGGCTCCTACAATGAGCAGTTCTTC.

The V and J genes are TRBV7-9 and TRBJ2-1, with D possibly matching TRBD1 (5 bases). CDR1 is SEHNR, CDR2 FQNEAQ, per germline (reference sequence). Trimming removed 5 bases at V and 8 bases at J, with 7 bases between. The length of the CDR3 is 11 residues. The DNA of the CDR3 is TGTGCCAGCAGCCAGGGTCATGAGCAGTTCTTC. It specifies CASSQGHEQFF.

This clonotype turned up a few times. V gene TRBV10-3 combines with J gene TRBJ2-7; TRBD1 matches at 7 bases. The germline gives CDR1 ENHRY, CDR2 SYGVKD. V gave up 3 bases and J gave up 4 bases; unmatched junction bases: 6. The CDR3 has 14 amino acids. CDR3 in amino acids: CAISEGGGRYEQYF. The DNA for the CDR3 is TGTGCCATCAGTGAAGGGGGCGGACGATACGAGCAGTACTTC.

The rearrangement links TRBV20-1 to TRBJ2-5, with D perhaps matching TRBD1 or TRBD2 (5 bases each). Germline V gene sequence: CDR1 DFQATT, CDR2 SNEGSKA (reference sequence). The germline V and J ends were trimmed by 3 bases and 2 bases, with 13 bases remaining between them. This CDR3 is 14 amino acids long. Here the CDR3 DNA reads TGCAGTGCTAGCCCGGGACCAGGACAAGAGACCCAGTACTTC. Amino acid sequence: CSASPGPGQETQYF.

This clonotype occurred many times. The chain is built from TRBV15 and TRBJ2-1, with TRBD1 as a possible D gene (5 bases). V gave up 4 bases and J gave up 8 bases, with 12 bases separating them. The CDR3 is made up of 13 amino acids. Looked up from germline, CDR1 is LNHNV and CDR2 is YYDKDF (reference sequence). The DNA for the CDR3 is TGTGCCACCAGCACAGGGAAGACACATGAGCAGTTCTTC. Translated, it gives CATSTGKTHEQFF.

V usage is TRBV20-1 and J usage is TRBJ1-6, with a weak D call TRBD1 (6 bases). Germline V gene sequence: CDR1 DFQATT, CDR2 SNEGSKA (reference sequence). This CDR3 has 14 amino acids. Trimming removed 8 bases from V and 8 bases from J, with 19 bases in between. The CDR3 DNA follows: TGCAGTTCACGCCGGGACATACTGGATTCACCCCTCCACTTT. Translation: CSSRRDILDSPLHF.

This clonotype appeared a few times. This chain links TRBV20-1 with TRBJ1-1, with D hard to call. The CDR3 runs to 11 residues. The germline V gene has CDR1 DFQATT and CDR2 SNEGSKA (reference sequence). Between the trimmed V and J ends, which lost 2 bases and 4 bases, there was a span of 5 bases. The CDR3 sequence: CSARSRTEAFF. The CDR3 DNA follows: TGCAGTGCTAGATCTCGCACTGAAGCTTTCTTT.

This clonotype was detected a few times. The genes are TRBV5-1 and TRBJ1-1, with TRBD1 matching 7 bases. CDR1 and CDR2 (germline): SGHRS, YFSETQ. The CDR3 has 14 residues. J was trimmed by 6 bases and V by 0 bases; bases with no gene match: 5. The CDR3 here is CASSLGTGWAEAFF. In nucleotides, the CDR3 is TGCGCCAGCAGCTTGGGGACAGGATGGGCTGAAGCTTTCTTT.

This clonotype showed up just once. The chain links TRBV3-1 to TRBJ2-1, with 8 positions matching TRBD2. There are 15 residues in the CDR3. V was clipped by 5 bases and J by 9 bases; unmatched bases: 12. The V gene's germline CDR1 is LGHDT and CDR2 YNNKEL (reference sequence). For the CDR3, the DNA is TGTGCCAGCAGCTCCAGCACCGGGAGGGCCGGTGAGCAGTTCTTC. Residues: CASSSSTGRAGEQFF.

This clonotype was counted a few times. The chain couples TRBV5-1 to TRBJ2-1; the D gene is possibly TRBD2 (5 bases). Germline V gene data show CDR1 as SGHRS and CDR2 as YFSETQ. This CDR3 contains 13 residues. V gave up 0 bases and J gave up 9 bases, with 10 bases separating them. CDR3 loop: CASSLDASFEQFF. Here the CDR3 DNA reads TGCGCCAGCAGCTTGGACGCTAGCTTTGAGCAGTTCTTC.

The chain recombines TRBV7-8 with TRBJ2-3; D perhaps matches TRBD1 (5 bases). Germline CDR1 is SGHVS and CDR2 is FQNEAQ. The CDR3 length is 15 residues. Trimming took 7 bases from V and 2 from J, leaving 16 bases between them. CDR3: CASTQLRAYTDTQYF. The CDR3 nucleotides are TGTGCCAGCACCCAGCTCAGGGCCTACACAGATACGCAGTATTTT.

This clonotype came up a few times. The chain has TRBV7-3 and TRBJ2-3, with D possibly TRBD2 on 6 matching bases. Trimming removed 1 base at V and 6 bases at J, with 11 bases between. CDR1 and CDR2 from the germline V gene are SGHTA and FQGTGA. The CDR3 loop spans 14 amino acids. This CDR3 is CASSLNPGRDTQYF. The DNA for the CDR3 is TGTGCCAGCAGCTTAAATCCAGGGAGGGATACGCAGTATTTT.

The table lists this clonotype with a few counts. The chain recombines TRBV20-1 with TRBJ2-1, with TRBD2 matching over 7 bases. The trim removed 6 bases at V and 8 bases at J, leaving 4 bases unmatched. This CDR3 is built from 11 residues. CDR1 is DFQATT and CDR2 is SNEGSKA in the germline V gene (reference sequence). CDR3 DNA sequence: TGCAGTGCGGGGGGGAGTGATGAGCAGTTCTTC. Translating it yields CSAGGSDEQFF.